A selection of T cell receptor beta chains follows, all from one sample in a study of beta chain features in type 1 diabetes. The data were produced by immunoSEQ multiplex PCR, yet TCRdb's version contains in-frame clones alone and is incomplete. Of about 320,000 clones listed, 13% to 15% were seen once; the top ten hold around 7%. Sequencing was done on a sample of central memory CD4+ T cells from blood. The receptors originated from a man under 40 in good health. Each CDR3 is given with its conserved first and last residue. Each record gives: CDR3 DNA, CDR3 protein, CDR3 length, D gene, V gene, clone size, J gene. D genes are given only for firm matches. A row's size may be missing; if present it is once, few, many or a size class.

TGTGCCAGCTCGCCATTAGACAGAGGGTATGGCTACACCTTC,CASSPLDRGYGYTF,14,NA,TRBV18,NA,TRBJ1-2
TGTGCCAGCAGTTCTCAGGGGGCCGGGGAGCTGTTTTTT,CASSSQGAGELFF,13,TRBD1,TRBV2,few,TRBJ2-2
TGTGCCAGCAGTTCGGGACACCTGAACACTGAAGCTTTCTTT,CASSSGHLNTEAFF,14,NA,TRBV6-5,NA,TRBJ1-1
TGTGCCAGCAGCTTGGATCGGTCTCCGGTACAGCCCCAGCATTTT,CASSLDRSPVQPQHF,15,NA,TRBV5-5,few,TRBJ1-5
TGTGCCAGCAGCTTACGATTAGCGGGGACTAGCACAGATACGCAGTATTTT,CASSLRLAGTSTDTQYF,17,TRBD2,TRBV5-4,few,TRBJ2-3
TGTGCCAGCAGTCCTCGGACAGGGGTCTTCTATGGCTACACCTTC,CASSPRTGVFYGYTF,15,TRBD1,TRBV6-1,NA,TRBJ1-2
TGTGCCAGCACCCCCTCAGGAGTGAACACTGAAGCTTTCTTT,CASTPSGVNTEAFF,14,NA,TRBV2,NA,TRBJ1-1
TGTGCCAGCAGCAAAGGGACTGCCGGGTTGGAGGCCCAGTACTTC,CASSKGTAGLEAQYF,15,NA,TRBV7-2,NA,TRBJ2-5
TGTGCCAGCAGGGGGACAGGAGGTGGAAACACCATATATTTT,CASRGTGGGNTIYF,14,TRBD1,TRBV7-9,NA,TRBJ1-3
TGTGCCAGCAAGGGTCAAGCCTCTAACTATGGCTACACCTTC,CASKGQASNYGYTF,14,NA,TRBV2,few,TRBJ1-2
TGTGCCAGCAGGAACAGGGGGGGCCAAGAGACCCAGTACTTC,CASRNRGGQETQYF,14,NA,TRBV21-1,few,TRBJ2-5
TGCGCCAGCAGCTTGGAGGGTCGATCCGGGGAGCTGTTTTTT,CASSLEGRSGELFF,14,NA,TRBV5-1,few,TRBJ2-2
TGTGCCAGCAGCGTAGGGACCTCCTATGGCTACACCTTC,CASSVGTSYGYTF,13,NA,TRBV7-4,few,TRBJ1-2
TGCGCCAGCAGCCAAACAGGGAAAGGCAATCAGCCCCAGCATTTT,CASSQTGKGNQPQHF,15,NA,TRBV4-1,few,TRBJ1-5